The T cell receptor (beta chain) described here comes from a study of blood T cells in healthy people across ages. Investigators took ten milliliters of peripheral blood from every donor. Total RNA extraction produced at least 5 micrograms (per sample) for the study. Study-level findings and limits: While age rose, TCR beta diversity per million T cells dropped in a roughly linear way. Both naive CD4+ cell counts and diversity were greater in long-lived donors than in aged donors.

With a J-beta primer mix and a sample-barcoded 5' primer, a second PCR ran about 6 to 11 cycles. TCRdb re-called the 5' RACE reads with MiXCR, one entry per CDR3 protein. There are nearly 800,000 distinct CDR3 sequences in the sample; about 61% occur only once, and around a quarter lies in the top ten. A remark on this clonotype: As yet, its antigen is unknown.

The V end lost 1 base, the J end lost 2 bases, and 12 bases lay between the germline ends. This CDR3 has 16 amino acids. The germline CDR1 and CDR2 sequences are SGHTA and FQGNSA. This clonotype was sampled from a man aged 35 to 55 in good health. This chain connects TRBV7-2 to TRBJ2-1; perhaps TRBD1 as D (6 bases). Sequencing used blood. DNA for the CDR3: TGTGCCAGCAGCTTAGTCGGGGACAAACCCTACAATGAGCAGTTCTTC. This translates into CASSLVGDKPYNEQFF.